The T cell receptor beta chain under discussion was sequenced for a study of cytomegalovirus exposure and HLA in healthy donors. The study's findings and limits: CMV serostatus stood as the only immune exposure information on hand.

About this clone: The antigen is unknown.

CDR1 is LGHNA, CDR2 YSLEER, per germline. This CDR3 spans 15 amino acids. V lost 0 bases and J 2 bases, leaving 8 bases between the germline ends. Primers: 60 Vbeta forward and 13 Jbeta reverse. Here immunoSEQ multiplex PCR was the method, and the copy in TCRdb shows in-frame clones only, minus some. The sample contains around 170,000 clones, over 75% of which appear only once. Although they were nominally healthy when sampled, donors likely had unrecorded immune exposures. The clonotype was recovered from a man aged 40-50 years in good health and CMV-seropositive. What was sequenced was PBMCs. The chain combines TRBV4-3 with TRBJ1-5; D not certain. The CDR3 reads CASSQDPGGNQPQHF. As DNA, the CDR3 is TGCGCCAGCAGCCAAGATCCCGGAGGCAATCAGCCCCAGCATTTT.